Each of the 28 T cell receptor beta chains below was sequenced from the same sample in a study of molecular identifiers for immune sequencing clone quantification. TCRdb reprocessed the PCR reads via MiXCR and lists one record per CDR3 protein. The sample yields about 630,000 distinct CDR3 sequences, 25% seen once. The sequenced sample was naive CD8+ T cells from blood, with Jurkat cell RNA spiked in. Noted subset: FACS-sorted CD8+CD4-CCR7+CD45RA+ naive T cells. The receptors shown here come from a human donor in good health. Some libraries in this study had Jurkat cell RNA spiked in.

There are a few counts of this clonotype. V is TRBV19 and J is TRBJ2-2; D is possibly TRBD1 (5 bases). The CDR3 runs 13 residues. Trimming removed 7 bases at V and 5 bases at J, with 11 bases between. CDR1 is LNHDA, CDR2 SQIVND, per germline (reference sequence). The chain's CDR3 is CASNGKGTGELFF. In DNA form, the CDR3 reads TGTGCCAGTAATGGCAAGGGGACCGGGGAGCTGTTTTTT.

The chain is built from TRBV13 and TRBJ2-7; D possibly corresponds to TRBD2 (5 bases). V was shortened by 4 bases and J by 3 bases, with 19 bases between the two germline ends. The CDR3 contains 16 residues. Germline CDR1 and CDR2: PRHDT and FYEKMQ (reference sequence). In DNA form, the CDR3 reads TGTGCCAGCAGCTCGTCCCTGGGTGGAGGCGGCTACGAGCAGTACTTC. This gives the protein CASSSSLGGGGYEQYF.

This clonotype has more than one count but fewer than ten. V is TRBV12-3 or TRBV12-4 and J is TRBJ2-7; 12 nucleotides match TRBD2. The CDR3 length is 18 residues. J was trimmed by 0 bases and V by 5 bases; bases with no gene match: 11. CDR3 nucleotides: TGTGCCAGCAGTCCAACCCCGCTGACTAGCGGGAGCTCCTACGAGCAGTACTTC. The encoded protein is CASSPTPLTSGSSYEQYF.

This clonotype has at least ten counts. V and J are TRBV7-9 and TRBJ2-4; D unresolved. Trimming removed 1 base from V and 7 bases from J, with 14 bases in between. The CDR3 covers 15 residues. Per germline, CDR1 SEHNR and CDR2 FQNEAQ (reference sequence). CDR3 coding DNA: TGTGCCAGCAGCTTAGACGGATCTCAGGCGAACATTCAGTACTTC. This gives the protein CASSLDGSQANIQYF.

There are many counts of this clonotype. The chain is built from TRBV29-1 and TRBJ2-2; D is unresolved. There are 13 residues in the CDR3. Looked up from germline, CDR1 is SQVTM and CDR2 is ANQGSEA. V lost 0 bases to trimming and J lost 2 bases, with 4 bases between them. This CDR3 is CSVEEVNTGELFF. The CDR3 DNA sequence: TGCAGCGTTGAAGAAGTTAACACCGGGGAGCTGTTTTTT.

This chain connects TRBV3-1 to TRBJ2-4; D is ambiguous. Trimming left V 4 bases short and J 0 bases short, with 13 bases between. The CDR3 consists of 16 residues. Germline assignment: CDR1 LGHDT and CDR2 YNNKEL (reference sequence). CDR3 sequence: CASSPGSRLAKNIQYF. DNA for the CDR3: TGTGCCAGCAGCCCCGGGTCCCGCCTAGCCAAAAACATTCAGTACTTC.

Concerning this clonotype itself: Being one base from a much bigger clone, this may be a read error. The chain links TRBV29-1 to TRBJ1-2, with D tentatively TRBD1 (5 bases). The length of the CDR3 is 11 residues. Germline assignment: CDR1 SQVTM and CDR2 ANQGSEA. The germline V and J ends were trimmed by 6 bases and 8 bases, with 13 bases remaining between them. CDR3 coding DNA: TGCAGCGTACCAGGGACGCGAGGCTACACCTTC. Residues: CSVPGTRGYTF.

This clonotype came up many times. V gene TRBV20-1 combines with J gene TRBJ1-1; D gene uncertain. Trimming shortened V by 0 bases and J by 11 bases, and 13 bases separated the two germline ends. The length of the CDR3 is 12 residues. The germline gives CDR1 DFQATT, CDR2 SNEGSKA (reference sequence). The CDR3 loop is CSARDEGLHAFF. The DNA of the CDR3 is TGCAGTGCTAGAGATGAGGGCCTCCACGCTTTCTTT.

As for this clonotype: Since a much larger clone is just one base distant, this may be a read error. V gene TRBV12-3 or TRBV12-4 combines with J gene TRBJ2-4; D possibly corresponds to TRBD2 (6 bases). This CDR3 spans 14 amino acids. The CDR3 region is CASVGGALKSIQYF. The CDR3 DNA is TGTGCCAGCGTTGGAGGGGCGCTGAAAAGCATTCAGTACTTC.

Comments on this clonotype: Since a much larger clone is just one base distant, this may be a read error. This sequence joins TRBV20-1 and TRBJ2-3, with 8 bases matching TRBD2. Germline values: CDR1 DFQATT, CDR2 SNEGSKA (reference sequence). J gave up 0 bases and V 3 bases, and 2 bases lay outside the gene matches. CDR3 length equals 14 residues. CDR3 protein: CSARTSVSTDTQYF. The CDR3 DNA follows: TGCAGTGCTAGGACTAGCGTTAGCACAGATACGCAGTATTTT.

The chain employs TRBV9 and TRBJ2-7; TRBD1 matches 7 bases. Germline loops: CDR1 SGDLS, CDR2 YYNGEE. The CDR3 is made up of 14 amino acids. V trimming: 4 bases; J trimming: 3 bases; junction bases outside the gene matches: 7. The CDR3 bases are TGTGCCAGCAGCCGGAAGGACAGGAACTACGAGCAGTACTTC. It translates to CASSRKDRNYEQYF.

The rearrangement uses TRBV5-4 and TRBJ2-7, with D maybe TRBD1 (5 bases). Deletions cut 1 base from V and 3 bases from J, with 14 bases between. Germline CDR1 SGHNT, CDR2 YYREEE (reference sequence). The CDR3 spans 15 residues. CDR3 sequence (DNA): TGTGCCAGCAGCTTGACAGGCTGCCTCTACTACGAGCAGTACTTC. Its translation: CASSLTGCLYYEQYF. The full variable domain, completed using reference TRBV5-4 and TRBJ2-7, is ETGVTQSPTHLIKTRGQQVTLRCSSQSGHNTVSWYQQALGQGPQFIFQYYREEENGRGNFPPRFSGLQFPNYSSELNVNALELDDSALYLCASSLTGCLYYEQYFGPGTRLTVT.

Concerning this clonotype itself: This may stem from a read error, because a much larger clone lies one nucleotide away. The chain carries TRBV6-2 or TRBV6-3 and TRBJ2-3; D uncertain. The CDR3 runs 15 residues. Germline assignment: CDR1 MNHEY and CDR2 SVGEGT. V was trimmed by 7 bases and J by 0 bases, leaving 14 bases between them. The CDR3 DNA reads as TGTGCCAGCACAAAGACAACGCTTAGCACAGATACGCAGTATTTT. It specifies CASTKTTLSTDTQYF.

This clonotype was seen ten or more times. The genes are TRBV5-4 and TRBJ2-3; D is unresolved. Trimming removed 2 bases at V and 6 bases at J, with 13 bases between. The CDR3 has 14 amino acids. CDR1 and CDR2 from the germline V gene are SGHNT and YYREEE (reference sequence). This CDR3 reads CASSFRQHTDTQYF. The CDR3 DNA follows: TGTGCCAGCAGCTTTCGGCAGCACACGGATACGCAGTATTTT.

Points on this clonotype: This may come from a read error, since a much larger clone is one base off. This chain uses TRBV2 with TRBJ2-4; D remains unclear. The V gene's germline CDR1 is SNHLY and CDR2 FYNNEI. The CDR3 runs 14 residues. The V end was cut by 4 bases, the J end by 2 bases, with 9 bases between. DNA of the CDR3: TGTGCCAGCAGTGGAAGCATTTCCAAAAACATTCAGTACTTC. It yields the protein CASSGSISKNIQYF. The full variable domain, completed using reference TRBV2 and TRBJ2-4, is EPEVTQTPSHQVTQMGQEVILRCVPISNHLYFYWYRQILGQKVEFLVSFYNNEISEKSEIFDDQFSVERPDGSNFTLKIRSTKLEDSAMYFCASSGSISKNIQYFGAGTRLSVL.

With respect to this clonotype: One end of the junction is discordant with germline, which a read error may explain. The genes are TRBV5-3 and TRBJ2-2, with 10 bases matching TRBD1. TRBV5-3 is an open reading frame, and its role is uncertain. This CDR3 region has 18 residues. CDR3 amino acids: CASSLLDRGPSNTGELFF. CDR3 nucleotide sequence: TGTGCCAGCAGCTTGCTCGACAGGGGGCCATCGAACACCGGGGAGCTGTTTTTT.

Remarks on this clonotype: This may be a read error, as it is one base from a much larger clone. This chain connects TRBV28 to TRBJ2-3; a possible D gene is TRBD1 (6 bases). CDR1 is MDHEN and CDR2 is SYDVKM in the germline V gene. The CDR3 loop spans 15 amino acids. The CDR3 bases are TGTGCCAGCAGTCCAGACAGGCATAGCACAGGTACGCAGTATTTT. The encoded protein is CASSPDRHSTGTQYF.

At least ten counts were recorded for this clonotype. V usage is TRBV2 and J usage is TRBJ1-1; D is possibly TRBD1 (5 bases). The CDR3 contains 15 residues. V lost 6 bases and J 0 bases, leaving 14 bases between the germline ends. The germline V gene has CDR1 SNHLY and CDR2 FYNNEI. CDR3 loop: CASSPDGAVNTEAFF. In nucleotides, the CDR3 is TGTGCCAGCAGCCCCGATGGGGCAGTGAACACTGAAGCTTTCTTT.

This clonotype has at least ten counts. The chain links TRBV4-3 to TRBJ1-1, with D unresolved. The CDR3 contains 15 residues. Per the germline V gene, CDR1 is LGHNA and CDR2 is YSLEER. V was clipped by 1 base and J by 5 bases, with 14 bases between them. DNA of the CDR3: TGCGCCAGCAGCCAAGTGCCGGGAGTGTTGACTGAAGCTTTCTTT. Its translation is CASSQVPGVLTEAFF.

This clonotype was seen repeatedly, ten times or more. This CDR3 reads CASSKTEDSNQPQHF. For the CDR3, the DNA is TGTGCCAGCAGTAAAACAGAGGATAGCAATCAGCCCCAGCATTTT. The rearrangement uses TRBV12-3 or TRBV12-4 and TRBJ1-5; D is unclear. V was cut by 5 bases and J by 0 bases, with 11 bases left in between. There are 15 residues in the CDR3.

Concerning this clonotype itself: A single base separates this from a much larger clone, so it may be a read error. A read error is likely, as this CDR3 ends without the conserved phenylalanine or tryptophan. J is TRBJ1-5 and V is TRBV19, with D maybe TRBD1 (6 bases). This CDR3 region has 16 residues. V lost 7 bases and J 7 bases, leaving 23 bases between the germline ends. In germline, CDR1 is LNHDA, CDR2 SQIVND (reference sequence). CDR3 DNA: TGTGCCAGTATTGACCCCCGGTACGGGGGGGCCCAGCCCCAGCATTAT. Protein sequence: CASIDPRYGGAQPQHY.

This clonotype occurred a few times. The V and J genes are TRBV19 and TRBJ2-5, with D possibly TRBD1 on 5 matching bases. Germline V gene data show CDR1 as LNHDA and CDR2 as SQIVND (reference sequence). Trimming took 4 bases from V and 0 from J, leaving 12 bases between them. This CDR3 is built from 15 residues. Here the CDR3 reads CASSNPQAYQETQYF. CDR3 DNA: TGTGCCAGTAGTAATCCACAGGCCTACCAAGAGACCCAGTACTTC.

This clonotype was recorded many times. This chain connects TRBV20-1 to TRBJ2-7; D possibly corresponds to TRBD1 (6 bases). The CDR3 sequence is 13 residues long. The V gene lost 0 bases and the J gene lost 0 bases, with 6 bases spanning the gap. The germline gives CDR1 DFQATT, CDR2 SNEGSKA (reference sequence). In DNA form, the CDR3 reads TGCAGTGCTAGAGAGGACAGCTCCTACGAGCAGTACTTC. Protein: CSAREDSSYEQYF.

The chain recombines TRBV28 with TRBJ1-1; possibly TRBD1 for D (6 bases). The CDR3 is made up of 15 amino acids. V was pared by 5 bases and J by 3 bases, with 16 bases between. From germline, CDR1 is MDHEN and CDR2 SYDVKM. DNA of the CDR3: TGTGCCAGCAGTCTTTGGCGGGGGGCGGACACTGAAGCTTTCTTT. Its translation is CASSLWRGADTEAFF.

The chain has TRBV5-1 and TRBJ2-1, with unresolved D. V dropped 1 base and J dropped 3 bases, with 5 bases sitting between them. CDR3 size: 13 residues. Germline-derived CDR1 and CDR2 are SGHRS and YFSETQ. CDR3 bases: TGCGCCAGCAGCTTGAACAGCTACAATGAGCAGTTCTTC. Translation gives CASSLNSYNEQFF. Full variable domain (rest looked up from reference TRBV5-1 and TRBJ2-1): KAGVTQTPRYLIKTRGQQVTLSCSPISGHRSVSWYQQTPGQGLQFLFEYFSETQRNKGNFPGRFSGRQFSNSRSEMNVSTLELGDSALYLCASSLNSYNEQFFGPGTRLTVL.

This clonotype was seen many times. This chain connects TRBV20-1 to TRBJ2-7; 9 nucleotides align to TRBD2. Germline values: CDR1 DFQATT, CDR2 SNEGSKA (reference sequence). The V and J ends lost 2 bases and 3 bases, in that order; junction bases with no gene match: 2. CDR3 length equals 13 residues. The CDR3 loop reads CSARLAGYYEQYF. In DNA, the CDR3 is TGCAGTGCTAGACTAGCGGGGTACTACGAGCAGTACTTC.

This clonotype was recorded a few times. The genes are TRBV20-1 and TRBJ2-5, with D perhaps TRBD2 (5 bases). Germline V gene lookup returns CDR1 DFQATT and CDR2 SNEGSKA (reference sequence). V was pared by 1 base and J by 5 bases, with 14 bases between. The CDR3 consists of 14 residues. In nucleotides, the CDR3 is TGCAGTGCTAGAGCGGGCAGCCGAGGGGAGACCCAGTACTTC. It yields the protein CSARAGSRGETQYF.

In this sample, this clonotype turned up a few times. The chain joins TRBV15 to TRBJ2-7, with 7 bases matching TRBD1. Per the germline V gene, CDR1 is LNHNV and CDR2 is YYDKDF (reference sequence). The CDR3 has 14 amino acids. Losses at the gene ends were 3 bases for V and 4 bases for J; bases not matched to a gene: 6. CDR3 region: CATSSSQGVYEQYF. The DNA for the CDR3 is TGTGCCACCAGCAGTTCGCAGGGGGTATACGAGCAGTACTTC. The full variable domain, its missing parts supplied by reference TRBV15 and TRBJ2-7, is DAMVIQNPRYQVTQFGKPVTLSCSQTLNHNVMYWYQQKSSQAPKLLFHYYDKDFNNEADTPDNFQSRRPNTSFCFLDIRSPGLGDTAMYLCATSSSQGVYEQYFGPGTRLTVT.